The entry that follows covers one TCR beta chain sequence. What it binds is unknown. V lost 7 bases and J lost 7; bases outside the gene matches: 12. The CDR3 is made up of 14 amino acids. Germline values: CDR1 MDHEN, CDR2 SYDVKM. Sequenced by immunoSEQ multiplex PCR; TCRdb stores in-frame clones only, minus some. Of some 69,000 clones listed, roughly 94% are singletons. The sample originates from a study of cytomegalovirus exposure and HLA in healthy donors. Study-level findings and limits: As confirmed in vitro, three CMV-associated chains were specific for CMV antigens. Accounts indicate the classifier identified cytomegalovirus status with strong specificity and sensitivity.

The donors were part of the approximately 120-subject validation cohort, which stood apart from the 666-subject first cohort. The chain is built from TRBV28 and TRBJ2-5, with TRBD1 matching over 7 bases. This clonotype originated in a young man in good health and CMV-seropositive. The specimen sequenced was PBMCs. As DNA, the CDR3 is TGTGCCAGCACCAGATCAGGGGGTGGCGGGACCCAGTACTTC. This sequence encodes CASTRSGGGGTQYF.